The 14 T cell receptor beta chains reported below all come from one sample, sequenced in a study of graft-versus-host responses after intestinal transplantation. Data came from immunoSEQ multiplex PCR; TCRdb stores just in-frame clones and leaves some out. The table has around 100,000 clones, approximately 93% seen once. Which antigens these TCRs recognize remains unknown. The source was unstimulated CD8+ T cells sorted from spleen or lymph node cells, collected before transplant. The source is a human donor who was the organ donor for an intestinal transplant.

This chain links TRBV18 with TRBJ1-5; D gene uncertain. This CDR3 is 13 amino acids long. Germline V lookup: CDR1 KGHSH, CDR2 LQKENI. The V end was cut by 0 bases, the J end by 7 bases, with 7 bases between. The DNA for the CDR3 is TGTGCCAGCTCACCACCGGAAGGGCAGCCCCAGCATTTT. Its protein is CASSPPEGQPQHF. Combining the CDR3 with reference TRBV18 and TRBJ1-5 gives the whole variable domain NAGVMQNPRHLVRRRGQEARLRCSPMKGHSHVYWYRQLPEEGLKFMVYLQKENIIDESGMPKERFSAEFPKEGPSILRIQQVVRGDSAAYFCASSPPEGQPQHFGDGTRLSIL.

This CDR3 reads CASSYVATGNTEAFF. The CDR3 nucleotides are TGTGCCAGCAGTTACGTTGCAACAGGCAACACTGAAGCTTTCTTT. The rearrangement links TRBV6-6 to TRBJ1-1, with TRBD1 as a possible D gene (5 bases). Trimming took 2 bases from V and 2 from J, leaving 12 bases between them. Germline loops: CDR1 MNHNY, CDR2 SVGAGI (reference sequence). This CDR3 comprises 15 residues.

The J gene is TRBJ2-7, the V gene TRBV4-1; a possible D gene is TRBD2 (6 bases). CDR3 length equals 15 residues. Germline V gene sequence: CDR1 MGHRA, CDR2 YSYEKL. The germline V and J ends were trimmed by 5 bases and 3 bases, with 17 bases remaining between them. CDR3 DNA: TGCGCCAGCAGCACCCACCGGGACTTTTACTACGAGCAGTACTTC. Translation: CASSTHRDFYYEQYF.

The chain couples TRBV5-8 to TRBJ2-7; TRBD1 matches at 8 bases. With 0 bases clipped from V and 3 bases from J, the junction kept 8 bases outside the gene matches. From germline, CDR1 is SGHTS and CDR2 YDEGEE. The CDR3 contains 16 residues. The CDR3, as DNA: TGTGCCAGCAGCTTGGTGGGCAGGGGGCTGAACTACGAGCAGTACTTC. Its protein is CASSLVGRGLNYEQYF.

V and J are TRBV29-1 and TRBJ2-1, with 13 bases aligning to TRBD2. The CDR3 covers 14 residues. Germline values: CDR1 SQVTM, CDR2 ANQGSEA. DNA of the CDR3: TGCAGTGTTCCGGGACTAGCGGGATTCGATGAGCAGTTCTTC. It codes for CSVPGLAGFDEQFF.

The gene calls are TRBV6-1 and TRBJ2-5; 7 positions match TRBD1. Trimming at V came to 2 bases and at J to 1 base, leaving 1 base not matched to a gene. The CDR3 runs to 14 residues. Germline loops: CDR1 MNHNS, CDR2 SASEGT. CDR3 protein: CASSENRGQETQYF. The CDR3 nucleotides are TGTGCCAGCAGTGAAAACAGGGGCCAAGAGACCCAGTACTTC.

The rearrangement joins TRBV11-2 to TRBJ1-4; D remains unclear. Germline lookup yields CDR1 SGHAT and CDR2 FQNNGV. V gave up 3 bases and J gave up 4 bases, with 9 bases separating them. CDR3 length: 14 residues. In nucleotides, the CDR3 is TGTGCCAGCAGCTTTGCGGGCAGTAATGAAAAACTGTTTTTT. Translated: CASSFAGSNEKLFF.

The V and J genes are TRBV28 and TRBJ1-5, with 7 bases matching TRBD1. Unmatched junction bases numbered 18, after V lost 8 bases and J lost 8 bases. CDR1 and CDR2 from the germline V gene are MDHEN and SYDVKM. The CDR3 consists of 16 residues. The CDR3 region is CASGLGTGTALEPQHF. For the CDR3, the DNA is TGTGCCAGCGGATTAGGGACCGGGACAGCCCTGGAGCCCCAGCATTTT. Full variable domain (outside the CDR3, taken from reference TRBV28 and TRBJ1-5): DVKVTQSSRYLVKRTGEKVFLECVQDMDHENMFWYRQDPGLGLRLIYFSYDVKMKEKGDIPEGYSVSREKKERFSLILESASTNQTSMYLCASGLGTGTALEPQHFGDGTRLSIL.

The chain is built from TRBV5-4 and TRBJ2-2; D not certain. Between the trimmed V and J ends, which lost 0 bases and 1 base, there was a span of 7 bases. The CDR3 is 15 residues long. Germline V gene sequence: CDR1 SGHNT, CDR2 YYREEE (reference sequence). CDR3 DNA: TGTGCCAGCAGCTTGGGGCCAGGGAACACCGGGGAGCTGTTTTTT. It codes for CASSLGPGNTGELFF.

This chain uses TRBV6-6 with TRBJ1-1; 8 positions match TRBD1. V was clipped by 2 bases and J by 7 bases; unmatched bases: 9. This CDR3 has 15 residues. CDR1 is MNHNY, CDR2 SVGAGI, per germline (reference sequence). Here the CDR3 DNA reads TGTGCCAGCAGTTACGTTCTCGGGACAGGAGGTGAAGCTTTCTTT. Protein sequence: CASSYVLGTGGEAFF.

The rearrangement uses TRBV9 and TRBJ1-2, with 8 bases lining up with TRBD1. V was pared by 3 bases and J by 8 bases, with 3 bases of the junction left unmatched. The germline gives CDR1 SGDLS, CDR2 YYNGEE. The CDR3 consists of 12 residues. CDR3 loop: CASSATGGGYTF. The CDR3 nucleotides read TGTGCCAGCAGCGCCACAGGGGGGGGCTACACCTTC. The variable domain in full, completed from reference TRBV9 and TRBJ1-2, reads DSGVTQTPKHLITATGQRVTLRCSPRSGDLSVYWYQQSLDQGLQFLIQYYNGEERAKGNILERFSAQQFPDLHSELNLSSLELGDSALYFCASSATGGGYTFGSGTRLTVV.

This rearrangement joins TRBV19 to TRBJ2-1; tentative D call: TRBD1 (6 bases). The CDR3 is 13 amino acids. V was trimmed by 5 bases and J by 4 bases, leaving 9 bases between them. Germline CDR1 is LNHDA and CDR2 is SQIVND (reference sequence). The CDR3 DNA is TGTGCCAGTAGTGTGGACAGATACAATGAGCAGTTCTTC. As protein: CASSVDRYNEQFF.

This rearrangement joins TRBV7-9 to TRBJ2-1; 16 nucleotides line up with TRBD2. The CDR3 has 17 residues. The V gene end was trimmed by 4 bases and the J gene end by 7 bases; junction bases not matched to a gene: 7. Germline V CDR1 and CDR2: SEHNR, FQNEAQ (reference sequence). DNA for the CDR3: TGTGCCAGCAGCTCCGGGACTAGCGGGAGGGCCAGGAATGAGCAGTTCTTC. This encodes CASSSGTSGRARNEQFF.

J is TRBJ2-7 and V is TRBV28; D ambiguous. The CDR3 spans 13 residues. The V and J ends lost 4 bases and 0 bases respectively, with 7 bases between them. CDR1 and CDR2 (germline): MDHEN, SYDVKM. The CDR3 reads CASSSSSSYEQYF. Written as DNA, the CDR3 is TGTGCCAGCAGTTCGTCGAGCTCCTACGAGCAGTACTTC.